What follows are 3 T cell receptor beta chains derived from one specimen sequenced in a study of identical twins' blood T cells. Using its own MiXCR run on the 5' RACE reads, TCRdb lists one record per CDR3 protein. The sample records a few hundred thousand distinct CDR3 sequences, over 25% being singletons. The sequenced sample consisted of PBMCs. The receptors originated from a woman aged 18-49 years in good health.

The chain combines TRBV6-2 or TRBV6-3 with TRBJ1-4; 9 nucleotides align to TRBD1. Trimming at V came to 4 bases and at J to 7 bases, leaving 10 bases not matched to a gene. Germline V CDR1 and CDR2: MNHEY, SVGEGT. The CDR3 spans 16 residues. The CDR3 is CASSWPPGQGSEKLFF. The CDR3 region has the DNA TGTGCCAGCAGTTGGCCTCCGGGACAGGGCAGTGAAAAACTGTTTTTT.

The CDR3 DNA sequence: TGCAGCGTTGAAGACCGCAAACAGGGGAACCAAGAGACCCAGTACTTC. Protein: CSVEDRKQGNQETQYF. J is TRBJ2-5 and V is TRBV29-1, with 7 bases identical to TRBD1. The CDR3 totals 16 residues. The V segment lost 0 bases and the J segment 0 bases; nucleotides outside the gene matches: 7. Germline V gene sequence: CDR1 SQVTM, CDR2 ANQGSEA.

The J gene is TRBJ2-3, the V gene TRBV29-1, with 13 nucleotides matching TRBD2. The junction had 6 bases not matched to a gene; V was cut back by 3 bases and J by 3 bases. Germline values: CDR1 SQVTM, CDR2 ANQGSEA. This CDR3 comprises 16 residues. As DNA, the CDR3 is TGCAGCGTTGATCACTGGACTAGCGGGAGTACAGATACGCAGTATTTT. Translated, it gives CSVDHWTSGSTDTQYF.